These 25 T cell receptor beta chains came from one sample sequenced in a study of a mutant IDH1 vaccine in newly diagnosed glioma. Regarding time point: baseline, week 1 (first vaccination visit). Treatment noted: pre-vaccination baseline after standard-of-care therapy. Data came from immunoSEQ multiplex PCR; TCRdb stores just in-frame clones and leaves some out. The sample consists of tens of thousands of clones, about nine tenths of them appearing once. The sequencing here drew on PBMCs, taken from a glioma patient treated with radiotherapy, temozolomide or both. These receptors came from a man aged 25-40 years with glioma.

This CDR3 is CASSQVAQNNEQFF. DNA for the CDR3: TGTGCCAGCAGCCAAGTCGCGCAGAACAATGAGCAGTTCTTC. The chain joins TRBV14 to TRBJ2-1, with unresolved D. Looked up from germline, CDR1 is SGHDN and CDR2 is FVKESK. The CDR3 has 14 residues. Trimming left V 1 base short and J 5 bases short, with 9 bases between.

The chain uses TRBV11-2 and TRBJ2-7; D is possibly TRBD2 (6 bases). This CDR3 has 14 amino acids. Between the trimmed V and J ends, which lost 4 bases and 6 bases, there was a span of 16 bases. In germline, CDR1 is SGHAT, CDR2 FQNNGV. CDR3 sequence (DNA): TGTGCCAGCAGCTCCCCCTCTAACGGGGGCGAGCAGTACTTC. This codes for CASSSPSNGGEQYF. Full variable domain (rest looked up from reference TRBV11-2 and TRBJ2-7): EAGVAQSPRYKIIEKRQSVAFWCNPISGHATLYWYQQILGQGPKLLIQFQNNGVVDDSQLPKDRFSAERLKGVDSTLKIQPAKLEDSAVYLCASSSPSNGGEQYFGPGTRLTVT.

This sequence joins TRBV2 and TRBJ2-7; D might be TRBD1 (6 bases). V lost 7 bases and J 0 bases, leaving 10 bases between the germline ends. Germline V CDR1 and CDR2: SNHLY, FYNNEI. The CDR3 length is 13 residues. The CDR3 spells CASIKTGSYEQYF. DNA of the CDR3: TGTGCCAGCATCAAGACAGGCTCCTACGAGCAGTACTTC.

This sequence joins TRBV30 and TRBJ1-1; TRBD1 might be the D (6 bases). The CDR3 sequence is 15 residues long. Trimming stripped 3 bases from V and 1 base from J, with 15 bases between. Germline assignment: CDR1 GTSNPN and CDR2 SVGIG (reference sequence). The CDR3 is CAWRTGIISNTEAFF. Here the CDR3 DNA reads TGTGCCTGGAGGACAGGTATTATTTCGAACACTGAAGCTTTCTTT.

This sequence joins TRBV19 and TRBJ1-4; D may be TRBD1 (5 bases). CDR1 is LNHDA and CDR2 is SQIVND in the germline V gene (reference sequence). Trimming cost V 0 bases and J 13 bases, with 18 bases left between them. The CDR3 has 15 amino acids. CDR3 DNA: TGTGCCAGTAGTATAGACGGGACGCCGGGCTCTGGACTGTTTTTT. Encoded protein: CASSIDGTPGSGLFF.

CDR3 amino acids: CASSQDLRNTEAFF. The CDR3 DNA reads TGTGCCAGCAGCCAAGATTTGCGGAACACTGAAGCTTTCTTT. The rearrangement uses TRBV4-2 and TRBJ1-1, with D uncertain. Between the trimmed V and J ends, which lost 0 bases and 1 base, there was a span of 6 bases. CDR1 is LGHNA and CDR2 is YNFKEQ in the germline V gene. CDR3 length: 14 amino acids.

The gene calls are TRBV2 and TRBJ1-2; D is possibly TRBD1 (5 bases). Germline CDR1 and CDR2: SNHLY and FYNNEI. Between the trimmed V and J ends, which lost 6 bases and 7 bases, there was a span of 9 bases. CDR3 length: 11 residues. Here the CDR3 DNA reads TGTGCCAGCAGCAGGGAGGCTGGCTACACCTTC. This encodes CASSREAGYTF. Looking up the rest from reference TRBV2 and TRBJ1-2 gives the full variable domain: EPEVTQTPSHQVTQMGQEVILRCVPISNHLYFYWYRQILGQKVEFLVSFYNNEISEKSEIFDDQFSVERPDGSNFTLKIRSTKLEDSAMYFCASSREAGYTFGSGTRLTVV.

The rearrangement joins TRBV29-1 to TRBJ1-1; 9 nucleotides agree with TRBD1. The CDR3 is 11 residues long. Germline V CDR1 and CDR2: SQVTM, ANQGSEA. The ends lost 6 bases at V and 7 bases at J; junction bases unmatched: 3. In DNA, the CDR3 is TGCAGCGTAGCGACAGGGGGTGAAGCTTTCTTT. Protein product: CSVATGGEAFF. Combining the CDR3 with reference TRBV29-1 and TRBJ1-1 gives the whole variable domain SAVISQKPSRDICQRGTSLTIQCQVDSQVTMMFWYRQQPGQSLTLIATANQGSEATYESGFVIDKFPISRPNLTFSTLTVSNMSPEDSSIYLCSVATGGEAFFGQGTRLTVV.

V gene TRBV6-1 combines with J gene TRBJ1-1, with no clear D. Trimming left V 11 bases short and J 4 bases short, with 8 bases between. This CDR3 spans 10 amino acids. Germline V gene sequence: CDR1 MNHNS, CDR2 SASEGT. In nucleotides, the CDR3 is TGTGCCGCAGGTGGCACTGAAGCTTTCTTT. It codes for CAAGGTEAFF.

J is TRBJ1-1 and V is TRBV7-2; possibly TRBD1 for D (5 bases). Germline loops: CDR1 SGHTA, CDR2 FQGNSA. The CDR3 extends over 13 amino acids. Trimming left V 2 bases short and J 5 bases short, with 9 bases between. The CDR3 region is CASSLRGKTEAFF. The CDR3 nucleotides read TGTGCCAGCAGCTTACGGGGGAAGACTGAAGCTTTCTTT.

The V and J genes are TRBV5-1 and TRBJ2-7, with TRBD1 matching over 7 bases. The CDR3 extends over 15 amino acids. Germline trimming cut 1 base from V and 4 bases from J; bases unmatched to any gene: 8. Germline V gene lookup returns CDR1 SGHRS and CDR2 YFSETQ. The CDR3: CASSLTGQNPYEQYF. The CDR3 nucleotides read TGCGCCAGCAGCTTGACGGGACAGAACCCTTACGAGCAGTACTTC.

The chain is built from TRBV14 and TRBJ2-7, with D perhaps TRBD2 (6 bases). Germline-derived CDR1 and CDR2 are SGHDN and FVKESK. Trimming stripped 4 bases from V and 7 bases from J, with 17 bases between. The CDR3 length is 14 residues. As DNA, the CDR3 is TGTGCCAGCAGCCTTGGAGGCGGGGTGGGAGAGCAGTACTTC. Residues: CASSLGGGVGEQYF.

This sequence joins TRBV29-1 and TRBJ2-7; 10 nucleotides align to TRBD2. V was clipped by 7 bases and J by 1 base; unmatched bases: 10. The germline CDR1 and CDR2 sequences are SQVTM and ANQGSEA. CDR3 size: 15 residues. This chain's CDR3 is CSASSTSGTSYEQYF. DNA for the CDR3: TGCAGCGCCTCAAGCACTAGCGGGACTTCCTACGAGCAGTACTTC.

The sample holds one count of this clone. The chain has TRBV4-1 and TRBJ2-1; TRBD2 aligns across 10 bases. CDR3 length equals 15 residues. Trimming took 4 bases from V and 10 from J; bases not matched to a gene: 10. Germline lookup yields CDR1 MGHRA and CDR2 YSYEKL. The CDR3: CASSRFAGLANEQFF. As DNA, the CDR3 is TGCGCCAGCAGCCGTTTCGCGGGACTAGCGAACGAGCAGTTCTTC.

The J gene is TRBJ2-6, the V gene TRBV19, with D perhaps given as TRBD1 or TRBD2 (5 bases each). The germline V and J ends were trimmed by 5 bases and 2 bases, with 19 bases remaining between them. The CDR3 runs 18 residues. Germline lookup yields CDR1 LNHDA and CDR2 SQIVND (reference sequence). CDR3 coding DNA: TGTGCCAGTAGTGCCCTAGTTATCCGGGACCCTGGGGCCAACGTCCTGACTTTC. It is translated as CASSALVIRDPGANVLTF.

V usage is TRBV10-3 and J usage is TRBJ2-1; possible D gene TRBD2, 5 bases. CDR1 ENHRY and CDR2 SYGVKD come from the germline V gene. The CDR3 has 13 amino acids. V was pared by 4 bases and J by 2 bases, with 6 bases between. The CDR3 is CAISAGTYNEQFF. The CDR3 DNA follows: TGTGCCATCAGTGCGGGGACCTACAATGAGCAGTTCTTC.

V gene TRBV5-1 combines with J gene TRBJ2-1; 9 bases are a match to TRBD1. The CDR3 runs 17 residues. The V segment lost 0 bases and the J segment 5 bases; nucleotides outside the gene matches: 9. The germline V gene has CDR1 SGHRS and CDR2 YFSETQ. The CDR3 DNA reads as TGCGCCAGCAGCTTGGGTCTCGGGACAGGGAGGAACAATGAGCAGTTCTTC. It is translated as CASSLGLGTGRNNEQFF.

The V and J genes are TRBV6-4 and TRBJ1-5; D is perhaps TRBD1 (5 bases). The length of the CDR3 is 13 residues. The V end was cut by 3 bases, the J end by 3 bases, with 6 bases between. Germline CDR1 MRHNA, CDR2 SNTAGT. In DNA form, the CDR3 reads TGTGCCAGCAGTGAACAGGTCAATCAGCCCCAGCATTTT. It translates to CASSEQVNQPQHF.

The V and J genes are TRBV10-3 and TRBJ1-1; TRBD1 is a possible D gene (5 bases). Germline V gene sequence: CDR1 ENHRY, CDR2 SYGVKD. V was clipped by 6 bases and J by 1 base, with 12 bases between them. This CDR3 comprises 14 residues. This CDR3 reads CAISAGTKNTEAFF. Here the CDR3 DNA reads TGTGCCATCAGCGCCGGGACGAAGAACACTGAAGCTTTCTTT.

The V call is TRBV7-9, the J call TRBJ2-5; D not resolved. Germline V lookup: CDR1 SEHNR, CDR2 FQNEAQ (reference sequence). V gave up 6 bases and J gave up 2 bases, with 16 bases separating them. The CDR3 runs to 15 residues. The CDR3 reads CASRPRGGGQETQYF. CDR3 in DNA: TGTGCCAGCAGACCTCGAGGTGGCGGTCAAGAGACCCAGTACTTC. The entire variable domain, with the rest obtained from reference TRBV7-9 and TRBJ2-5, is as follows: DTGVSQNPRHKITKRGQNVTFRCDPISEHNRLYWYRQTLGQGPEFLTYFQNEAQLEKSRLLSDRFSAERPKGSFSTLEIQRTEQGDSAMYLCASRPRGGGQETQYFGPGTRLLVL.

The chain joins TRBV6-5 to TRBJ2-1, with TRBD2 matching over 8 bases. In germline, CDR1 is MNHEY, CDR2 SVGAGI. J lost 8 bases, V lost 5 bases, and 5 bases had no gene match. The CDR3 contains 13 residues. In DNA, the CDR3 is TGTGCCAGCAGTGGGGGACTAGGGGATGAGCAGTTCTTC. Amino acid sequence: CASSGGLGDEQFF.

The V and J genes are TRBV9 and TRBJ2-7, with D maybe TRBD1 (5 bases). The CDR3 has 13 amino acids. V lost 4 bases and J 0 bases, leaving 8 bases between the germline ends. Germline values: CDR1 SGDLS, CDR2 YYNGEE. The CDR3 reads CASSRQSSYEQYF. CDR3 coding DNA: TGTGCCAGCAGCAGACAGAGCTCCTACGAGCAGTACTTC.

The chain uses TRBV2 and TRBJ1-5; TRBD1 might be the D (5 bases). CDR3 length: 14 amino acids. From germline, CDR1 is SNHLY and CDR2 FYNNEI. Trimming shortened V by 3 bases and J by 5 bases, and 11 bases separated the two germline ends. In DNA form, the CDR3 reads TGTGCCAGCAGTGAGTCAGGGAAGGATCAGCCCCAGCATTTT. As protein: CASSESGKDQPQHF.

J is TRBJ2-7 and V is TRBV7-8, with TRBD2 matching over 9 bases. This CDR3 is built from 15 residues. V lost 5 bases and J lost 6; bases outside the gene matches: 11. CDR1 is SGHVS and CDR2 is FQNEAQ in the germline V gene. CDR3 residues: CASSRLRGRESEQYF. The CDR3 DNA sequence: TGTGCCAGCAGCCGCCTCCGCGGGAGGGAATCCGAGCAGTACTTC.

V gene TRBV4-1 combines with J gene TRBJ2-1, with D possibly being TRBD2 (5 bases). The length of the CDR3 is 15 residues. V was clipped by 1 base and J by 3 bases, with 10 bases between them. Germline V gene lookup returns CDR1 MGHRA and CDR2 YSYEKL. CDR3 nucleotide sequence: TGCGCCAGCAGCCAAGGGATAGCGCGCTACAATGAGCAGTTCTTC. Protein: CASSQGIARYNEQFF.